This T cell receptor beta chain was sequenced in a study of cytomegalovirus exposure and HLA in healthy donors. Study-wide results and limits: Sequencing depth across donors, presence/absence analyses assumed, was roughly uniform. An analysis done earlier found most TCR beta V segments productive about 87% or about 30% of the time. In a later analysis, productive TCRs from donors in an Asian-associated ancestry cluster reportedly carried fewer N-insertions than the cohort mean.

Comments on this clone: Its antigen is unidentified.

The PCR had 60 Vbeta and 13 Jbeta primers. In the study's own analysis: A later analysis counted 70 million to 85 million unique TCR beta chains, roughly 11 million shared. Libraries were prepared by immunoSEQ multiplex PCR; TCRdb keeps only in-frame clonotypes and omits some of them. V and J calls and clone size follow that table, whereas D and trimming were derived from the DNA. The table for this sample gives just over 150,000 clones. The germline V gene has CDR1 SGHTA and CDR2 FQGTGA. V lost 4 bases and J 8 bases, leaving 20 bases between the germline ends. This CDR3 is built from 16 residues. The chain joins TRBV7-3 to TRBJ1-4; a possible D gene is TRBD1 (6 bases). The sample was PBMCs. This clonotype was sampled from a woman aged 55-69 years in good health and CMV-seronegative. CDR3 in amino acids: CASSSGRGGTGEKLFF. The CDR3 DNA follows: TGTGCCAGCAGCTCCGGAAGGGGGGGCACCGGGGAAAAACTGTTTTTT.